What follows are 12 T cell receptor beta chains derived from one specimen sequenced in a study of blood T cell repertoires in COVID-19. The protocol was immunoSEQ multiplex PCR, while the TCRdb copy is restricted to in-frame clones and leaves out a portion. The table shows about 120,000 clones, with around four fifths occurring only once. Sequencing was done on a sample of peripheral blood. Receptor source: a man older than 75 with active or convalescent COVID-19.

V gene TRBV4-3 combines with J gene TRBJ2-7; 9 bases agree with TRBD1. V shed 4 bases, J shed 3 bases, and the junction held 4 bases outside the gene matches. Germline V gives CDR1 LGHNA, CDR2 YSLEER. This CDR3 has 14 amino acids. CDR3 coding DNA: TGCGCCAGCAGCCGAATGGACAGGGGCTACGAGCAGTACTTC. Translating it yields CASSRMDRGYEQYF.

Only one count was recorded for this clone. This chain links TRBV5-1 with TRBJ2-3, with D perhaps TRBD2 (6 bases). CDR3 size: 14 residues. Germline CDR1 SGHRS, CDR2 YFSETQ. The V end lost 0 bases, the J end lost 5 bases, and 10 bases lay between the germline ends. The DNA for the CDR3 is TGCGCCAGCAGCTTGGGGCGGCGGGGAGATACGCAGTATTTT. Encoded protein: CASSLGRRGDTQYF.

The genes are TRBV3-1 (or the pseudogene TRBV3-2) and TRBJ2-7, with 7 bases aligning to TRBD1. The trim removed 2 bases at V and 7 bases at J, leaving 8 bases unmatched. Germline CDR1 LGHDT, CDR2 YNNKEL (reference sequence). The CDR3 totals 14 residues. The CDR3 DNA sequence: TGTGCCAGCAGCCAATCGACAGGGCTGAGGGAGCAGTACTTC. This translates into CASSQSTGLREQYF.

V usage is TRBV9 and J usage is TRBJ2-3, with D unresolved. V was trimmed by 2 bases and J by 6 bases, leaving 13 bases between them. This CDR3 is built from 14 residues. Germline V gene lookup returns CDR1 SGDLS and CDR2 YYNGEE. The CDR3 DNA reads TGTGCCAGCAGCGTTCTAGATGGTGTTGATACGCAGTATTTT. It is translated as CASSVLDGVDTQYF.

This clone was detected only once. V gene TRBV28 combines with J gene TRBJ2-7, with TRBD1 matching 9 bases. CDR1 and CDR2 (germline): MDHEN, SYDVKM. After removal of 6 bases from V and 5 bases from J, the junction contained 14 bases not matched to a gene. The CDR3 contains 16 residues. The CDR3 protein is CASRSPGTGKVHEQYF. The CDR3 nucleotides read TGTGCCAGCAGATCCCCCGGGACAGGGAAAGTCCACGAGCAGTACTTC.

This clone was recorded once. This chain joins TRBV20-1 and TRBJ1-2; D ambiguous. This CDR3 has 12 amino acids. V gave up 3 bases and J gave up 2 bases, with 7 bases separating them. CDR1 DFQATT and CDR2 SNEGSKA come from the germline V gene (reference sequence). This CDR3 reads CSASTTNYGYTF. The CDR3 nucleotides read TGCAGTGCTAGTACAACGAACTATGGCTACACCTTC.

This chain uses TRBV3-1 (or the pseudogene TRBV3-2) with TRBJ2-7; tentatively, D is TRBD1 (5 bases). CDR1 is LGHDT, CDR2 YNNKEL, per germline (reference sequence). Trimming stripped 1 base from V and 3 bases from J, with 10 bases between. The CDR3 runs 14 residues. CDR3 in amino acids: CASSQAAGNYEQYF. DNA of the CDR3: TGTGCCAGCAGCCAAGCGGCAGGGAACTACGAGCAGTACTTC.

As regards this clone: One junction end does not reproduce the germline sequence, and a read error may be involved. This chain connects TRBV6-2 or TRBV6-3 to TRBJ1-2; TRBD1 aligns across 8 bases. The germline CDR1 and CDR2 sequences are MNHEY and SVGEGT. The CDR3 has 12 amino acids. CDR3 amino acids: CASSYSTGTGNF. CDR3 nucleotide sequence: TGTGCCAGCAGTTACTCGACAGGGACAGGCAACTTC.

This chain joins TRBV15 and TRBJ1-2; 8 bases agree with TRBD1. The CDR3 loop spans 15 amino acids. From germline, CDR1 is LNHNV and CDR2 YYDKDF (reference sequence). The V segment lost 4 bases and the J segment 8 bases; nucleotides outside the gene matches: 12. CDR3 DNA: TGTGCCACCAGCACGGGGACAGGACTAATGAAGGGCTACACCTTC. This encodes CATSTGTGLMKGYTF.

This chain connects TRBV7-2 to TRBJ1-5, with 7 positions matching TRBD1. The V gene end was trimmed by 1 base and the J gene end by 3 bases; junction bases not matched to a gene: 3. The CDR3 extends over 15 amino acids. Germline loops: CDR1 SGHTA, CDR2 FQGNSA. CDR3 in amino acids: CASSLGQGPNQPQHF. CDR3 nucleotide sequence: TGTGCCAGCAGCTTAGGACAGGGCCCCAATCAGCCCCAGCATTTT.

A single count supports this clone. The gene calls are TRBV7-2 and TRBJ1-2; 7 bases map to TRBD1. The ends lost 5 bases at V and 8 bases at J; junction bases unmatched: 8. The CDR3 runs to 13 residues. Germline V gene data show CDR1 as SGHTA and CDR2 as FQGNSA. CDR3 bases: TGTGCCAGCAGCAACGACAGGGCGGGAGGCTACACCTTC. It yields the protein CASSNDRAGGYTF.

This clone was seen just once. The V call is TRBV6-4, the J call TRBJ1-1, with no clear D. Deletions cut 6 bases from V and 1 base from J, with 9 bases between. CDR1 and CDR2 from the germline V gene are MRHNA and SNTAGT. The CDR3 contains 13 residues. For the CDR3, the DNA is TGTGCCAGCAGCCTGGAGGGGAACACTGAAGCTTTCTTT. Its protein product is CASSLEGNTEAFF.